This TCR beta chain was documented in a study of T cell repertoires in cytomegalovirus infection. Overall study context: Use of recently identified HLA-C-restricted and well-studied HLA-B-restricted CMV epitopes was part of the study. Matching HLA type, along with CMV infection, was indicated by public TCR beta signatures. Study-level findings and limits: Summed frequency of public TCR beta families distinguished CMV carriers with the relevant HLA. Dominating the ex vivo response were HLA-C-restricted CMV-specific TCR beta clonotypes.

This clonotype was recorded many times. Antigen unknown. Using its own MiXCR run on the reads, TCRdb lists one record per CDR3 protein. This table has about 920,000 distinct CDR3 sequences, 31% appearing once. CDR3 length: 14 amino acids. The J segment lost 7 bases and the V segment lost 4 bases, leaving 5 bases of the junction unmatched. Germline values: CDR1 SGHVS, CDR2 FNYEAQ. The sample consisted of cultured CD8+ T cells from PBMCs, taken from culture after CMV antigen stimulation. This chain links TRBV7-6 with TRBJ1-4, with 8 bases aligning to TRBD1. The source of this sequence is a human donor in good health (CMV status not recorded). Some clones in this sample may be carry-over from other donors' samples. The CDR3 region has the DNA TGTGCCAGCAGCTCCAGGGGGCTCGGTGAAAAACTGTTTTTT. Translated, it gives CASSSRGLGEKLFF.